A selection of T cell receptor beta chains follows, all from one sample in a study of shared clonotypes between healthy human individuals. This table comes from immunoSEQ multiplex PCR, and its TCRdb copy is limited to in-frame clones, with some not included. The table shows roughly 1 million clones, with about 80% occurring only once. The sequenced material came from memory CD4+ T cells sorted from blood. The source of these receptors is a man between 18 and 29 years old in good health. CDR3s include the opening cysteine and the closing phenylalanine or tryptophan. A D gene is named only where the DNA matches it firmly. Not every row has a clone size; where given, it reads once, few, many or a size class.

clone size,J gene,D gene,V gene,CDR3 DNA,CDR3 protein
-,TRBJ2-7,-,TRBV30,TGTGCCTGGAAGGAATCCTACGAGCAGTACTTC,CAWKESYEQYF
-,TRBJ1-3,TRBD1,TRBV5-1,TGCGCCAGCAGCTCTGGACAGGCAGACTCTGGAAACACCATATATTTT,CASSSGQADSGNTIYF
few,TRBJ1-2,TRBD1,TRBV19,TGTGCCAGTAGTATTAGGGGACAGCCCGATGGCTACACCTTC,CASSIRGQPDGYTF
-,TRBJ2-1,TRBD2,TRBV9,TGTGCCAGCAGCGTACTAGCGGGGACCAATGAGCAGTTCTTC,CASSVLAGTNEQFF
-,TRBJ2-3,-,TRBV29-1,TGCAGCGTTGAATTGGGGGCTGGCACAGATACGCAGTATTTT,CSVELGAGTDTQYF
-,TRBJ1-1,-,TRBV19,TGTGCCAGTAGTATGAATGGGGGCGGAATACCTTTCTTT,CASSMNGGGIPFF
-,TRBJ2-3,-,TRBV4-3,TGCGCCAGCAGCCCCAGGATGGGGCTTTCAACAGATACGCAGTATTTT,CASSPRMGLSTDTQYF
-,TRBJ2-2,-,TRBV4-1,TGCGCCAGCAGCCAAGATCGTGGCGGAGGGGAGCTGTTTTTT,CASSQDRGGGELFF
-,TRBJ1-3,-,TRBV7-6,TGTGCCAGCAGCCCCCGCTCTGGAAACACCATATATTTT,CASSPRSGNTIYF
-,TRBJ1-1,-,TRBV19,TGTGCCACCGATCCCGGATTCGGGGGAGAAGCTTTCTTT,CATDPGFGGEAFF
-,TRBJ2-7,-,TRBV9,TGTGCCAGCAGCGTAGCTACGGGGCAGAGGGAGCAGTACTTC,CASSVATGQREQYF
once,TRBJ2-7,-,TRBV27,TGTGCCAGCAGTTCAAACTACGAGCAGTACTTC,CASSSNYEQYF
-,TRBJ2-7,TRBD2,TRBV30,TGTGCCTGGAGTAAGAGCGGGGGTCCGCAGTACTTC,CAWSKSGGPQYF
-,TRBJ2-4,TRBD2,TRBV10-3,TGTGCCATCAGTGAGTCTCCTAGCGGGAGGAACATTCAGTACTTC,CAISESPSGRNIQYF
-,TRBJ2-2,-,TRBV2,TGTGCCAGCAGCATCCCTTCCGGGCGGGGTCAGGTCGGGGAGCTGTTTTTT,CASSIPSGRGQVGELFF
-,TRBJ1-2,-,TRBV18,TGTGCCAGCTCACCAACCGGGGGCGCAGGAGGCTACACCTTC,CASSPTGGAGGYTF
-,TRBJ2-1,-,TRBV18,TGTGCCAGCTCACCGCAGCGCGAGGAGCAGTTCTTC,CASSPQREEQFF
-,TRBJ2-5,TRBD2,TRBV27,TGTGCCAGCAGTCAAGCTAGCGGGGGGAATTGGGAGACCCAGTACTTC,CASSQASGGNWETQYF
-,TRBJ1-4,TRBD1,TRBV6-1,TGTGCCAGCAGAAAGACAGGGTCAACTAATGAAAAACTGTTTTTT,CASRKTGSTNEKLFF
-,TRBJ2-5,-,TRBV5-1,TGCGCCAGCAGCTCCGGCCTGGATGCAGAGACCCAGTACTTC,CASSSGLDAETQYF
-,TRBJ2-5,-,TRBV14,TGTGCCAGCAGCTTAGTAGGACAGAAGACAGAGACCCAGTACTTC,CASSLVGQKTETQYF
-,TRBJ1-2,-,TRBV6-1,TGTGCCACCCTCCCCTTTCCTCGATATGGCTACACCTTC,CATLPFPRYGYTF
once,TRBJ2-1,-,TRBV5-1,TGCGCCAGCAGCTTGGTCCAGGGGTACAATGAGCAGTTCTTC,CASSLVQGYNEQFF
-,TRBJ1-5,TRBD1,TRBV6-5,TGTGCCAGCAGTAGGGGACAGGGCAATCAGCCCCAGCATTTT,CASSRGQGNQPQHF
-,TRBJ1-5,TRBD1,TRBV6-1,TGTGCCAGCAGTCTACAGGGGATTCAGCCCCAGCATTTT,CASSLQGIQPQHF
-,TRBJ2-5,TRBD2,TRBV11-2,TGTGCCAGCAGCGGAAGACTAGCGCGGGGGACCCAAGAGACCCAGTACTTC,CASSGRLARGTQETQYF
-,TRBJ2-1,TRBD1,TRBV6-6,TGTGCCAGCAGTTACTCGAGAGGGGGCATCAATGAGCAGTTCTTC,CASSYSRGGINEQFF
-,TRBJ2-7,-,TRBV4-3,TGCGCCAGCAGCCAAGTAGACTCTGGCAAGCAGTACTTC,CASSQVDSGKQYF
-,TRBJ1-4,TRBD1,TRBV7-9,TGTGCCAGCAGCCCCACCGGGACAGCTAATGAAAAACTGTTTTTT,CASSPTGTANEKLFF
-,TRBJ1-4,-,TRBV28,TGTGCCAGCAGTTCACGACGGGCGGAAACTAATGAAAAACTGTTTTTT,CASSSRRAETNEKLFF
-,TRBJ2-7,-,TRBV7-9,TGTGCCAGCAGCTCTCGCTGGGCCTACGAGCAGTACTTC,CASSSRWAYEQYF
once,TRBJ2-3,TRBD2,TRBV7-9,TGTGCCAGCAGCTTAGGACTAGCGGGGGGCAGCAGAGACACAGATACGCAGTATTTT,CASSLGLAGGSRDTDTQYF
-,TRBJ2-7,TRBD2,TRBV29-1,TGCAGCGCCGCCGGGACTAGCGGGAGCATCCACGAGCAGTACTTC,CSAAGTSGSIHEQYF
-,TRBJ2-2,-,TRBV25-1,TGTGCCAGCAGGAAGGCGGAGAACACCGGGGAGCTGTTTTTT,CASRKAENTGELFF
once,TRBJ2-7,TRBD2,TRBV7-2,TGTGCCAGCAGCAAGACTAGCGGAGGTCGCGAGCAGTACTTC,CASSKTSGGREQYF
-,TRBJ2-3,-,TRBV6-5,TGTGCCAGCAGGCCTCCGGGACTCCCAGGTGGTACGCAGTATTTT,CASRPPGLPGGTQYF
-,TRBJ1-6,-,TRBV11-2,TGTGCCAGCAGCTTAAACAATTCACCCCTCCACTTT,CASSLNNSPLHF
many,TRBJ2-1,TRBD2,TRBV6-1,TGTGCCAGCAGTGAGCTAGCGGGAGGCCCGTACAATGAGCAGTTCTTC,CASSELAGGPYNEQFF
-,TRBJ2-7,-,TRBV7-9,TGTGCCAGCAGCTTATTATTGGGGCGCCGAACGCGAAGGGACTACGAGCAGTACTTC,CASSLLLGRRTRRDYEQYF
-,TRBJ2-7,-,TRBV19,TGTGCCAGTAGTCCGAGGCAGGGCTCCCGGTACGAGCAGTACTTC,CASSPRQGSRYEQYF
-,TRBJ2-5,-,TRBV6-5,TGTGCCAGCACCCCCCCCGGTAGGGAGACCCAGTACTTC,CASTPPGRETQYF
-,TRBJ2-3,-,TRBV7-6,TGTGCCAGCAGCTCCCAAGGGGGGTATAGCACAGATACGCAGTATTTT,CASSSQGGYSTDTQYF
once,TRBJ2-2,-,TRBV6-1,TGTGCCAGCGAGGCAGTTTACACCGGGGAGCTGTTTTTT,CASEAVYTGELFF
few,TRBJ1-1,-,TRBV7-8,TGTGCCAGCAGCCCCCAGGTCGTCACTGAAGCTTTCTTT,CASSPQVVTEAFF
few,TRBJ2-3,TRBD2,TRBV6-6,TGTGCCAGCAGCCCGGGACTACTCAGCACAGATACGCAGTATTTT,CASSPGLLSTDTQYF